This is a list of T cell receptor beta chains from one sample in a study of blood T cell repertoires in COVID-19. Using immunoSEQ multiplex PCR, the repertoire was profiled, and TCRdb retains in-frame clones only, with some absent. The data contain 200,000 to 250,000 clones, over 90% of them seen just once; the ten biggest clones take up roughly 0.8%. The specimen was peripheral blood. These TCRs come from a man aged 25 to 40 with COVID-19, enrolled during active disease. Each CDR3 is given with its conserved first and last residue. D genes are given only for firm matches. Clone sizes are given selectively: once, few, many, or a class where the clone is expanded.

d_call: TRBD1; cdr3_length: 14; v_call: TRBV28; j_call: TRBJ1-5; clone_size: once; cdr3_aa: CASSGQGGNQPQHF; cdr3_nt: TGTGCCAGCAGTGGGCAGGGGGGCAATCAGCCCCAGCATTTT
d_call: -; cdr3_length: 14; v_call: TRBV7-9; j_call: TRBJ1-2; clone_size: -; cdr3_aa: CASRSIQAGRGYTF; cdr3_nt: TGTGCCAGCAGGTCCATCCAGGCGGGGCGAGGCTACACCTTC
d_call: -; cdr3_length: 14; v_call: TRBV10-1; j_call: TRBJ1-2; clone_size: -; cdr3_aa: CASSESGVPMGYTF; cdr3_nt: TGCGCCAGCAGTGAGTCGGGAGTCCCCATGGGCTACACCTTC
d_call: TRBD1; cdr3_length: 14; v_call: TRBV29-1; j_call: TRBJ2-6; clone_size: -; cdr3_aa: CSVVDRAGANVLTF; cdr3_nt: TGCAGCGTTGTTGACAGGGCAGGGGCCAACGTCCTGACTTTC
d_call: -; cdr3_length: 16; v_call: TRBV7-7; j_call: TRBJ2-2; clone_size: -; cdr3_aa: CASSLTGSANTGELFF; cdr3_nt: TGTGCCAGCAGCCTTACAGGGTCCGCGAACACCGGGGAGCTGTTTTTT
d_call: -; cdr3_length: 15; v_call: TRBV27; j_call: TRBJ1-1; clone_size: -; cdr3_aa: CASSLQAQRNTEAFF; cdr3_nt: TGTGCCAGCAGTTTACAGGCCCAAAGGAACACTGAAGCTTTCTTT
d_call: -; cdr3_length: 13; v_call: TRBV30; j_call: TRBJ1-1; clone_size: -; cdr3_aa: CAWSVGGAGGAFF; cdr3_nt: TGTGCCTGGAGTGTAGGGGGGGCAGGCGGAGCTTTCTTT
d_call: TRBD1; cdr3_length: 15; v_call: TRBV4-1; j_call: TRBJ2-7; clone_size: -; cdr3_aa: CASSQEGTGIYEQYF; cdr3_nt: TGCGCCAGCAGCCAAGAGGGGACAGGGATTTACGAGCAGTACTTC
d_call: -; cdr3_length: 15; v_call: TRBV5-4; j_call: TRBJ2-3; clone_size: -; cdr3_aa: CASSFLQSGTDTQYF; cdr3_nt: TGTGCCAGCAGCTTCTTACAATCCGGCACAGATACGCAGTATTTT
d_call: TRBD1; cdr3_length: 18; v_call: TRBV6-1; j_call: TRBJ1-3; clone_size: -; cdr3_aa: CASSEAGTASTSGNTIYF; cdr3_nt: TGTGCCAGCAGTGAAGCGGGGACAGCCTCTACGTCTGGAAACACCATATATTTT
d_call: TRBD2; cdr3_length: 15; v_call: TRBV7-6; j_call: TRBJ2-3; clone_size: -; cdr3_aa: CASSMGLAGTDTQYF; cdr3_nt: TGTGCCAGCAGCATGGGACTAGCGGGAACAGATACGCAGTATTTT
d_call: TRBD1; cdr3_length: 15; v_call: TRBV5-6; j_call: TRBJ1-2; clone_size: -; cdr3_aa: CASSQFPGTGSIYTF; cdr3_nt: TGTGCCAGCAGCCAATTCCCCGGGACAGGATCCATCTACACCTTC
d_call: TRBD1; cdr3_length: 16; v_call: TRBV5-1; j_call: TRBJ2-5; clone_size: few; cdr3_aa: CASSKNVGDRQETQYF; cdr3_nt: TGCGCCAGCAGCAAGAACGTCGGGGACAGACAAGAGACCCAGTACTTC
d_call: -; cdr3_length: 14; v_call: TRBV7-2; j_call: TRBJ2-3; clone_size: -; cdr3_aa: CASSLGQGADTQYF; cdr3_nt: TGTGCCAGCAGCTTAGGTCAGGGCGCAGATACGCAGTATTTT
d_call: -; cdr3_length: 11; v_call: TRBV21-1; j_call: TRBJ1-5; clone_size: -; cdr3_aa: CASPRGQPQHF; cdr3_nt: TGTGCCAGCCCACGGGGGCAGCCCCAGCATTTT
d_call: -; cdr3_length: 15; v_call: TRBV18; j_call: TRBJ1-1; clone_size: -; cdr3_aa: CASSHSRALNTEAFF; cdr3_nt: TGTGCCAGCTCACACTCGCGAGCCTTGAACACTGAAGCTTTCTTT
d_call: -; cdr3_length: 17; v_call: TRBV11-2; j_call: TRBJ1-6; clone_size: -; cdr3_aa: CASSSLGRGRLNSPLHF; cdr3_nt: TGTGCCAGCAGCTCTTTAGGGCGGGGACGGCTCAATTCACCCCTCCACTTT
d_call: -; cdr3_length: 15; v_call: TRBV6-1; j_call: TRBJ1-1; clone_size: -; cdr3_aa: CASSDLQGTGTEAFF; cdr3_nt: TGTGCCAGCAGTGATCTACAGGGAACGGGAACTGAAGCTTTCTTT
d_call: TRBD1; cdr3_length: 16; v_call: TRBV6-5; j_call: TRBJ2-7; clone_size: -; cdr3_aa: CASSYRTGTGIYEQYF; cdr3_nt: TGTGCCAGCAGTTACCGGACAGGGACCGGTATCTACGAGCAGTACTTC
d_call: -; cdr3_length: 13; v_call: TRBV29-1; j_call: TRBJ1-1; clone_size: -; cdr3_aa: CSVAFRVDTEAFF; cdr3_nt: TGCAGCGTTGCTTTCCGGGTCGACACTGAAGCTTTCTTT
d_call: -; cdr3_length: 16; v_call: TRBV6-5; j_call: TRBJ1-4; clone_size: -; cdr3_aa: CASSLQGRLTNEKLFF; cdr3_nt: TGTGCCAGCAGTTTGCAGGGCAGACTAACTAATGAAAAACTGTTTTTT
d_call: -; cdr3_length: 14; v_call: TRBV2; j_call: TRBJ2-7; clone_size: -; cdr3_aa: CASSSLIQGSEQYF; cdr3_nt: TGTGCCAGCAGTTCTTTAATACAGGGAAGCGAGCAGTACTTC
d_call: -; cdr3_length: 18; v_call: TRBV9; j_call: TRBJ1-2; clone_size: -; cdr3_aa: CASSVAPQNRVPRYGYTF; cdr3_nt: TGTGCCAGCAGCGTAGCCCCCCAAAACAGGGTCCCAAGGTATGGCTACACCTTC
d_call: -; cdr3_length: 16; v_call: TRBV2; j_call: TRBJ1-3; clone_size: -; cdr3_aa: CASREDPGNSGNTIYF; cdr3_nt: TGTGCCAGCAGAGAAGATCCAGGGAACTCTGGAAACACCATATATTTT
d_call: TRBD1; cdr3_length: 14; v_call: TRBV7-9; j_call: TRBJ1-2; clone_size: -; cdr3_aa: CASSSGTGIHGYTF; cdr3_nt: TGTGCCAGCAGCTCCGGGACAGGGATCCATGGCTACACCTTC
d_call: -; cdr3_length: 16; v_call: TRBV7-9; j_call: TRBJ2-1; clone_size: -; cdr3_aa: CASSEGLTSSYNEQFF; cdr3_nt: TGTGCCAGCAGCGAGGGACTTACGAGCTCCTACAATGAGCAGTTCTTC
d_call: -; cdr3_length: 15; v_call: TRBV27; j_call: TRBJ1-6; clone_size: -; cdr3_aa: CASSFSKASNSPLHF; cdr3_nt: TGTGCCAGCAGTTTTAGCAAGGCCAGCAATTCACCCCTCCACTTT
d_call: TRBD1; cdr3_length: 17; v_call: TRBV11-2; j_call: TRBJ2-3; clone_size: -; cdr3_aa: CASSFNRGTGWTDTQYF; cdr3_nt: TGTGCCAGCAGCTTCAACCGCGGGACAGGGTGGACCGATACGCAGTATTTT
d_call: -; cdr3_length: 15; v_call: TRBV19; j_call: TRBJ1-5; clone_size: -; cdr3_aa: CASSMIRYSNQPQHF; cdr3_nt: TGTGCCAGTAGTATGATCCGCTATAGCAATCAGCCCCAGCATTTT
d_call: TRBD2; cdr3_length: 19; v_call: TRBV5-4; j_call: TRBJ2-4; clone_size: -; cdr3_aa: CASSQASGTSGEIQNIQYF; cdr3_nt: TGTGCCAGCAGCCAAGCGTCCGGGACTAGCGGGGAAATTCAAAACATTCAGTACTTC
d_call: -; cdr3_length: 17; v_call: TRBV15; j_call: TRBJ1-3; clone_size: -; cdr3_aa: CATSRGIMGLKGNTIYF; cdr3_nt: TGTGCCACCAGCAGAGGAATCATGGGGCTGAAGGGAAACACCATATATTTT
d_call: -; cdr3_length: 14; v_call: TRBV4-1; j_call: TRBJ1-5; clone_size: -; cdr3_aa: CASSQDFGGQPQHF; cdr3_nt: TGCGCCAGCAGCCAAGATTTCGGGGGACAGCCCCAGCATTTT
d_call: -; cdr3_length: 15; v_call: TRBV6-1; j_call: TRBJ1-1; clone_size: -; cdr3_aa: CASSDPGGGGTEAFF; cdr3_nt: TGTGCCAGCAGTGACCCGGGGGGGGGCGGCACTGAAGCTTTCTTT
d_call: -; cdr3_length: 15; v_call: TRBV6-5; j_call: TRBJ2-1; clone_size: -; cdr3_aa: CASWCQGIICNEQFF; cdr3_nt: TGTGCCAGCTGGTGTCAGGGGATCATCTGCAATGAGCAGTTCTTC
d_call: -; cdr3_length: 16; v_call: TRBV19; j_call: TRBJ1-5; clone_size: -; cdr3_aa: CASSIDPATVNQPQHF; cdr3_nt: TGTGCCAGTAGTATAGATCCTGCCACGGTCAATCAGCCCCAGCATTTT
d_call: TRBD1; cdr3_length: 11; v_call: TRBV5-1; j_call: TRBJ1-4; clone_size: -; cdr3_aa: CASTAGGKLFF; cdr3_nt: TGCGCCAGCACCGCAGGGGGAAAACTGTTTTTT
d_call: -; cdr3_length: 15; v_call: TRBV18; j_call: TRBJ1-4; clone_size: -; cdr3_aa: CASQTRAGANEKLFF; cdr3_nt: TGTGCCAGCCAAACGCGGGCGGGCGCGAATGAAAAACTGTTTTTT
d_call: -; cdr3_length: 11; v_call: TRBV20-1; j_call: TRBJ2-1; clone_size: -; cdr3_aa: CSAREAEEQFF; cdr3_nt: TGCAGTGCTAGAGAGGCCGAAGAGCAGTTCTTC
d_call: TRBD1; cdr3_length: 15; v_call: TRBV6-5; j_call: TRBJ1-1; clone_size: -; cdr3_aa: CASRGQGGVGTEAFF; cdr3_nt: TGTGCCAGCAGGGGACAGGGGGGTGTAGGCACTGAAGCTTTCTTT
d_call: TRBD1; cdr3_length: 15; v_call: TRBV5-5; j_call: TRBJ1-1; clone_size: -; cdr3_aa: CASSWGTGLGTEAFF; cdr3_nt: TGTGCCAGCAGCTGGGGGACAGGGCTAGGCACTGAAGCTTTCTTT
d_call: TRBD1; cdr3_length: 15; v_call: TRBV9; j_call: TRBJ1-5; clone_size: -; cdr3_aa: CASSPGTGTNQPQHF; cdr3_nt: TGTGCCAGCAGCCCCGGGACAGGGACTAATCAGCCCCAGCATTTT
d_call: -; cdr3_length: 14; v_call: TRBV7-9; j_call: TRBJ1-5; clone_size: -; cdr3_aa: CASSKGGANQPQHF; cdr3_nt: TGTGCCAGCAGCAAGGGGGGGGCAAATCAGCCCCAGCATTTT
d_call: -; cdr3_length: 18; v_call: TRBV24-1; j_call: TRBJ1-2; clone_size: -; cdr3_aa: CAPRSSGTPSPLNYGYTF; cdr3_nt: TGTGCCCCCCGGTCTTCCGGGACACCAAGCCCCCTTAACTATGGCTACACCTTC
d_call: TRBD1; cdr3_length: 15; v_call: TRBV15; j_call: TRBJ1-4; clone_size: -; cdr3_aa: CATSSLTGVAEKLFF; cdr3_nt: TGTGCCACCAGCAGCTTGACAGGGGTGGCAGAAAAACTGTTTTTT
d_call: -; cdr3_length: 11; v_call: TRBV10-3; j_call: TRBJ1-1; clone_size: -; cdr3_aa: CAIRGDSEAFF; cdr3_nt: TGTGCCATCAGGGGGGACTCTGAAGCTTTCTTT
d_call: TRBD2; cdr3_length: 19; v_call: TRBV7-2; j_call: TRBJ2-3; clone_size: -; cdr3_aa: CASTAPGTSGGAVADTQYF; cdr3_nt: TGTGCCAGCACCGCCCCCGGGACTAGCGGGGGGGCTGTCGCAGATACGCAGTATTTT